The 20 T cell receptor beta chains below come from one sample, sequenced in a study of OX40 agonist ivuxolimab in advanced cancers. The data were produced by immunoSEQ multiplex PCR, yet TCRdb's version contains in-frame clones alone and is incomplete. The data show some 78,000 clones, about 90% seen once. The specimen was CD4+ or CD8+ T cells sorted from blood, collected in a trial of the OX40 agonist ivuxolimab. Receptor source: an adult with an advanced solid tumor such as melanoma, head and neck, liver or kidney cancer.

This clone was counted a single time. This chain links TRBV30 with TRBJ1-5, with TRBD1 identical over 7 bases. The CDR3 has 13 residues. V trimming: 0 bases; J trimming: 4 bases; junction bases outside the gene matches: 0. From germline, CDR1 is GTSNPN and CDR2 SVGIG (reference sequence). DNA for the CDR3: TGTGCCTGGAGTGTACAGGGGAATCAGCCCCAGCATTTT. It yields the protein CAWSVQGNQPQHF.

This chain links TRBV5-4 with TRBJ2-3; weak D call: TRBD1 (6 bases). This CDR3 spans 14 amino acids. Germline V gene sequence: CDR1 SGHNT, CDR2 YYREEE (reference sequence). V gave up 3 bases and J gave up 7 bases, with 15 bases separating them. CDR3 residues: CASSYSDRYNTQYF. CDR3 DNA: TGTGCCAGCAGCTACTCCGACAGGTACAATACGCAGTATTTT.

The chain links TRBV5-4 to TRBJ2-3; no clear D. Germline CDR1 SGHNT, CDR2 YYREEE (reference sequence). The V end was cut by 6 bases, the J end by 2 bases, with 19 bases between. The CDR3 totals 16 residues. The CDR3 nucleotides are TGTGCCAGCACCCAAGGCGCATCCCCCCTCACAGATACGCAGTATTTT. Translated: CASTQGASPLTDTQYF.

The chain couples TRBV30 to TRBJ2-5; a possible D gene is TRBD2 (6 bases). The V gene lost 2 bases and the J gene lost 0 bases, with 16 bases spanning the gap. Per germline, CDR1 GTSNPN and CDR2 SVGIG (reference sequence). CDR3 length: 16 residues. The CDR3 protein is CAWSYGGTLYQETQYF. CDR3 coding DNA: TGTGCCTGGAGTTATGGGGGGACCCTGTACCAAGAGACCCAGTACTTC. Full variable domain (remainder filled in from reference TRBV30 and TRBJ2-5): SQTIHQWPATLVQPVGSPLSLECTVEGTSNPNLYWYRQAAGRGLQLLFYSVGIGQISSEVPQNLSASRPQDRQFILSSKKLLLSDSGFYLCAWSYGGTLYQETQYFGPGTRLLVL.

The chain joins TRBV19 to TRBJ1-2; tentative D call: TRBD1 (5 bases). CDR1 and CDR2 (germline): LNHDA, SQIVND (reference sequence). Trimming removed 3 bases from V and 7 bases from J, with 18 bases in between. CDR3 size: 15 residues. CDR3 loop: CASSMDGGSYGGYTF. CDR3 bases: TGTGCCAGTAGTATGGATGGGGGGAGTTACGGTGGCTACACCTTC.

This sequence joins TRBV7-9 and TRBJ2-3, with D possibly matching TRBD2 (6 bases). V lost 5 bases and J lost 5, with 14 bases in between. There are 14 residues in the CDR3. The germline CDR1 and CDR2 sequences are SEHNR and FQNEAQ (reference sequence). The CDR3 reads CASSRDRGIDTQYF. CDR3 bases: TGTGCCAGCAGCAGGGACCGGGGGATAGATACGCAGTATTTT.

This clone was observed once. This sequence joins TRBV6-5 and TRBJ1-2; 7 bases align to TRBD1. Per germline, CDR1 MNHEY and CDR2 SVGAGI. V lost 3 bases and J lost 7; bases outside the gene matches: 2. The CDR3 runs to 12 residues. The DNA of the CDR3 is TGTGCCAGCAGTTATCACAGGGGTGGCTACACCTTC. It codes for CASSYHRGGYTF.

The CDR3 DNA is TGTGCCAGCAGCATATTTTCACGGGACACTGAAGCTTTCTTT. This encodes CASSIFSRDTEAFF. The rearrangement links TRBV5-4 to TRBJ1-1; the D is unclear. The CDR3 spans 14 residues. The V and J ends lost 4 bases and 3 bases respectively, with 13 bases between them. Per the germline V gene, CDR1 is SGHNT and CDR2 is YYREEE (reference sequence).

This clone was seen a few times. The chain links TRBV2 to TRBJ1-5; D perhaps matches TRBD1 (5 bases). The CDR3 runs to 13 residues. Trimming removed 3 bases at V and 5 bases at J, with 8 bases between. In germline, CDR1 is SNHLY, CDR2 FYNNEI. The CDR3: CASSDRVHQPQHF. The CDR3 DNA follows: TGTGCCAGCAGTGACAGGGTGCATCAGCCCCAGCATTTT.

The V gene is TRBV14, the J gene TRBJ1-2; D possibly corresponds to TRBD1 (5 bases). Germline loops: CDR1 SGHDN, CDR2 FVKESK. This CDR3 contains 15 residues. Deletions cut 0 bases from V and 7 bases from J, with 15 bases between. The CDR3 DNA follows: TGTGCCAGCAGCCAAGATCGATGGGGGGAGGTTGGCTACACCTTC. This gives the protein CASSQDRWGEVGYTF.

This CDR3 is CASSEDLVGEKLFF. In nucleotides, the CDR3 is TGCGCCAGCAGTGAGGACCTTGTGGGTGAAAAACTGTTTTTT. This chain uses TRBV10-1 with TRBJ1-4; D gene ambiguous. Germline CDR1 WNHNN, CDR2 SYGVQD (reference sequence). The CDR3 length is 14 residues. Deletions cut 2 bases from V and 7 bases from J, with 11 bases between.

This chain uses TRBV2 with TRBJ2-3; tentatively, D is TRBD2 (5 bases). This CDR3 contains 14 residues. V lost 5 bases and J lost 2, with 11 bases in between. The V gene's germline CDR1 is SNHLY and CDR2 FYNNEI. CDR3 nucleotide sequence: TGTGCCAGCAGTCTAAGCGGAACCACAGATACGCAGTATTTT. Protein: CASSLSGTTDTQYF. Full variable domain (remainder filled in from reference TRBV2 and TRBJ2-3): EPEVTQTPSHQVTQMGQEVILRCVPISNHLYFYWYRQILGQKVEFLVSFYNNEISEKSEIFDDQFSVERPDGSNFTLKIRSTKLEDSAMYFCASSLSGTTDTQYFGPGTRLTVL.

V is TRBV5-1 and J is TRBJ2-3; no clear D. Trimming removed 5 bases from V and 6 bases from J, with 16 bases in between. This CDR3 contains 14 residues. CDR1 is SGHRS, CDR2 YFSETQ, per germline. CDR3 residues: CASRDHSPVDTQYF. CDR3 in DNA: TGCGCCAGCAGGGACCATTCACCGGTGGATACGCAGTATTTT.

This rearrangement joins TRBV29-1 to TRBJ2-1; D may be TRBD1 or TRBD2 (5 bases each). The CDR3 spans 14 residues. Deletions cut 8 bases from V and 4 bases from J, with 18 bases between. Germline V gene sequence: CDR1 SQVTM, CDR2 ANQGSEA. This CDR3 reads CSHRPPGAYNEQFF. The CDR3, as DNA: TGCAGCCACCGCCCCCCCGGGGCGTACAATGAGCAGTTCTTC.

V usage is TRBV18 and J usage is TRBJ2-2; D gene uncertain. Trimming pared 3 bases from V and 0 bases from J, leaving 14 bases between. This CDR3 is 17 amino acids long. The V gene's germline CDR1 is KGHSH and CDR2 LQKENI. CDR3 nucleotides: TGTGCCAGCTCACCCTTTTTTACAAAGGCGAACACCGGGGAGCTGTTTTTT. Its protein is CASSPFFTKANTGELFF.

This chain links TRBV5-4 with TRBJ1-1; TRBD1 matches 8 bases. V gave up 4 bases and J gave up 10 bases; unmatched junction bases: 12. CDR1 SGHNT and CDR2 YYREEE come from the germline V gene (reference sequence). The CDR3 runs to 14 residues. The CDR3 nucleotides read TGTGCCAGCAGCGCTAATCAGGGGGCTTTTGGAGCTTTCTTT. Protein: CASSANQGAFGAFF.

The J gene is TRBJ2-3, the V gene TRBV5-1; weak D call: TRBD2 (5 bases). This CDR3 spans 16 amino acids. Looked up from germline, CDR1 is SGHRS and CDR2 is YFSETQ. V lost 1 base, J lost 5 bases, and 17 bases lay in between. The CDR3 protein is CASSLRRLPEGDTQYF. CDR3 in DNA: TGCGCCAGCAGCTTGAGGAGGCTCCCAGAGGGAGATACGCAGTATTTT.

The chain recombines TRBV18 with TRBJ2-7; a possible D gene is TRBD1 (6 bases). The CDR3 has 14 amino acids. The ends were cut back, 5 bases at V and 3 bases at J, with 14 bases in the middle. Per the germline V gene, CDR1 is KGHSH and CDR2 is LQKENI. CDR3: CASSDRQHFYEQYF. Here the CDR3 DNA reads TGTGCCAGCTCAGACAGGCAGCACTTCTACGAGCAGTACTTC.

The CDR3 DNA follows: TGTGCCAGCAGCTTAGGGACAGGGGGCTTGGTGCCCCAGCATTTT. Translating it yields CASSLGTGGLVPQHF. The rearrangement links TRBV7-6 to TRBJ1-5; 11 bases align to TRBD1. Looked up from germline, CDR1 is SGHVS and CDR2 is FNYEAQ. The length of the CDR3 is 15 residues. With V trimmed by 1 base and J by 9 bases, 5 bases remained unmatched.

The V gene is TRBV5-4, the J gene TRBJ1-1; TRBD1 is a possible D gene (6 bases). V was shortened by 2 bases and J by 1 base, with 12 bases between the two germline ends. The CDR3 is made up of 15 amino acids. CDR1 is SGHNT, CDR2 YYREEE, per germline (reference sequence). CDR3 sequence reads: CASSFAGARNTEAFF. The DNA for the CDR3 is TGTGCCAGCAGCTTTGCAGGGGCCAGGAACACTGAAGCTTTCTTT.